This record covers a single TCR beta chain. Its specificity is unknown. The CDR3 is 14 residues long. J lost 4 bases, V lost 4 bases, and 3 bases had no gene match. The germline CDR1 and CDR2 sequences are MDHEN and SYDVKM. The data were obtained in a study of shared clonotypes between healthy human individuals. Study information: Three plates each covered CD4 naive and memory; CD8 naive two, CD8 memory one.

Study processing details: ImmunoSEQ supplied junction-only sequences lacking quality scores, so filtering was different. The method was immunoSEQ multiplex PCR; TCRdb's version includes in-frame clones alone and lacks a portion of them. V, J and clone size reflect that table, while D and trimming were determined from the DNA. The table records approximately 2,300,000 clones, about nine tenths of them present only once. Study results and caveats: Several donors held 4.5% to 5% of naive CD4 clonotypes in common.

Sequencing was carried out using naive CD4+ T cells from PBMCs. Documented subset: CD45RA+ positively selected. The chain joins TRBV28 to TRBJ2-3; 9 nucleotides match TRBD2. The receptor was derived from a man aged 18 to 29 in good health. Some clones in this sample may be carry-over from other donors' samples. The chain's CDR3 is CASSSQREADTQYF. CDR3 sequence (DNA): TGTGCCAGCAGTTCACAGCGGGAGGCAGATACGCAGTATTTT. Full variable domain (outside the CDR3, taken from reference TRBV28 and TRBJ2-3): DVKVTQSSRYLVKRTGEKVFLECVQDMDHENMFWYRQDPGLGLRLIYFSYDVKMKEKGDIPEGYSVSREKKERFSLILESASTNQTSMYLCASSSQREADTQYFGPGTRLTVL.